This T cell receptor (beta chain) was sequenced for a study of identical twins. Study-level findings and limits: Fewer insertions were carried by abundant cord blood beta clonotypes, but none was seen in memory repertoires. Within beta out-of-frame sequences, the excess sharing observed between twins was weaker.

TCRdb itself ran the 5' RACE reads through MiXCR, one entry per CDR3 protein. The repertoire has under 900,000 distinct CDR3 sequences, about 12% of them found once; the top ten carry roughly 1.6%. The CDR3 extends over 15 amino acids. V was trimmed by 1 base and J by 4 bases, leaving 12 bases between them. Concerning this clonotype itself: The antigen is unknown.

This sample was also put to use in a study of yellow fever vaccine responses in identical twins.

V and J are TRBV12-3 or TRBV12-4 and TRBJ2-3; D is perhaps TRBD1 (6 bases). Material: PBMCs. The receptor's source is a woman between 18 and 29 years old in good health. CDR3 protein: CASSLDRVFADTQYF. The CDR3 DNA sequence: TGTGCCAGCAGTTTAGACAGGGTTTTCGCAGATACGCAGTATTTT.